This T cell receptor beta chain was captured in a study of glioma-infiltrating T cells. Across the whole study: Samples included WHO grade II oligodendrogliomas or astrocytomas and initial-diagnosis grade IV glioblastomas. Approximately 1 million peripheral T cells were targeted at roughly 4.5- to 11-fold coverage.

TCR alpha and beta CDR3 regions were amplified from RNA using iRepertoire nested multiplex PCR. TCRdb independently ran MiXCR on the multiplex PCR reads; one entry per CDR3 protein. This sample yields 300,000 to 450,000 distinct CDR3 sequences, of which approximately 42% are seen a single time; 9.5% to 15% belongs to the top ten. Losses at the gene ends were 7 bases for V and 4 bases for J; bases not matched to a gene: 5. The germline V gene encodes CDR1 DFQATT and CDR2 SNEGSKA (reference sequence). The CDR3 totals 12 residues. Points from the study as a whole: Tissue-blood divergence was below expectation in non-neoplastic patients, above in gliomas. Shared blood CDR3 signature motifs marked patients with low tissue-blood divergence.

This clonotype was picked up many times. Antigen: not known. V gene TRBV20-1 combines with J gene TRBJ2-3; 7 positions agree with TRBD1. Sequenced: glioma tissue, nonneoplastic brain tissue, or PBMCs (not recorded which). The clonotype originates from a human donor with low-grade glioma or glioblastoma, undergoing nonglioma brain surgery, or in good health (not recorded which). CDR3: CSEGTVADTQYF. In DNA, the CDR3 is TGCAGTGAGGGGACAGTCGCAGATACGCAGTATTTT.